This T cell receptor beta chain was profiled in a study of molecular identifiers for immune sequencing clone quantification. Across the whole study: Replicate RNA came from about 19,000 or 110,000 naive CD8 cells and was split five ways, and four parts were sequenced.

The CDR3 loop spans 13 amino acids. Germline-derived CDR1 and CDR2 are MNHEY and SMNVEV (reference sequence). V dropped 7 bases and J dropped 0 bases, with 9 bases sitting between them. Only a few counts were recorded for this clonotype. What it recognizes is unknown. Study outcomes and limitations: In CMV-specific effectors, clones above 20 copies held over 98% of molecules; naive, under 1%.

TCRdb passed the PCR reads through MiXCR, listing each CDR3 protein once. This sample yields around 470,000 distinct CDR3 sequences, of which about 25% are seen a single time; about 0.75% belongs to the top ten. The source is a human donor in good health. Some libraries in this study had Jurkat cell RNA spiked in. The chain employs TRBV27 and TRBJ1-1; the D is unclear. Material: naive CD8+ T cells from blood, with Jurkat cell RNA spiked in. Subset: FACS-sorted CD8+CD4-CCR7+CD45RA+ naive T cells. CDR3 region: CASTGMMNTEAFF. DNA for the CDR3: TGTGCCAGCACGGGAATGATGAACACTGAAGCTTTCTTT.